This T cell receptor beta chain was documented in a study of OX40 agonist ivuxolimab in advanced cancers. V lost 6 bases and J lost 1; bases outside the gene matches: 9. In germline, CDR1 is SNHLY, CDR2 FYNNEI. The CDR3 sequence is 16 residues long. Some clones are missing from TCRdb's copy, which holds only in-frame ones; the method was immunoSEQ multiplex PCR. This table holds about 78,000 clones, 80% to 90% found once. This clone was found once. V and J are TRBV2 and TRBJ1-5; 7 positions match TRBD1. This material consisted of CD4+ or CD8+ T cells sorted from blood, taken in a trial of the OX40 agonist ivuxolimab. The TCR sequence derives from an adult with an advanced solid tumor such as melanoma, head and neck, liver or kidney cancer. CDR3 bases: TGTGCCAGCAGGGGTACAGGGGTGGTGAGCAATCAGCCCCAGCATTTT. It translates to CASRGTGVVSNQPQHF. Variable domain in full (rest from reference TRBV2 and TRBJ1-5): EPEVTQTPSHQVTQMGQEVILRCVPISNHLYFYWYRQILGQKVEFLVSFYNNEISEKSEIFDDQFSVERPDGSNFTLKIRSTKLEDSAMYFCASRGTGVVSNQPQHFGDGTRLSIL.